Included here is one T cell receptor (beta chain) sequence, with context. The data are from a study of blood T cell repertoires in COVID-19. About the study: Samples taken during acute and convalescent COVID-19 were collected in the United States, Italy and Spain. PBMCs, B-cell-depleted T cells, or T cells provided the cDNA or gDNA that made up the material.

The J segment lost 1 base and the V segment lost 9 bases, leaving 2 bases of the junction unmatched. Germline V gene lookup returns CDR1 KGHDR and CDR2 SFDVKD. There are 14 residues in the CDR3. As originally analysed: Reference gene primer amplification in the assay estimated nucleated cell counts. Repertoires were generated with immunoSEQ multiplex PCR, while TCRdb's copy carries only in-frame clones and drops some. D and trimming were read from the DNA, whereas the V and J calls and clone size are those reported in that table. The sample carries about 110,000 clones, roughly 85% recorded once. The rearrangement links TRBV24-1 to TRBJ2-2; 9 bases match TRBD2. This TCR came from a woman aged 60-75 years with acute or convalescent COVID-19. Material: peripheral blood. CDR3 sequence reads: CATSTSGNTGELFF. As DNA, the CDR3 is TGTGCCACCTCGACTAGCGGGAACACCGGGGAGCTGTTTTTT.